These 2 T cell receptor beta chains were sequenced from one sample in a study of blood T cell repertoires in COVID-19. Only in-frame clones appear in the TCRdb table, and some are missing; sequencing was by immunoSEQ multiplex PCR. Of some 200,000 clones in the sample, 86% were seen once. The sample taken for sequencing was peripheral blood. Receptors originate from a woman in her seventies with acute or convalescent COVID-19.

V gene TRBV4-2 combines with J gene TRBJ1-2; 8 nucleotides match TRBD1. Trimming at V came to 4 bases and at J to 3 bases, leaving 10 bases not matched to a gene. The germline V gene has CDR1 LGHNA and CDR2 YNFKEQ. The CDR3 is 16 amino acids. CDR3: CASSLSSQGADYGYTF. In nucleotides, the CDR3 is TGTGCCAGCAGCCTTTCCAGCCAGGGGGCCGACTATGGCTACACCTTC.

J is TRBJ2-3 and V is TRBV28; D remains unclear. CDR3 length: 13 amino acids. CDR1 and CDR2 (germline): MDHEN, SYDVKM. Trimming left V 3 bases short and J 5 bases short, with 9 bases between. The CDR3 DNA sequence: TGTGCCAGCAGTTTCGTCCGGGTAGATACGCAGTATTTT. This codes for CASSFVRVDTQYF.